Presented here are 7 T cell receptor beta chains from one specimen sequenced in a study of T-cell reconstitution after alpha-beta-depleted transplantation in children. It was with unique molecular identifiers that the TCRbeta library was prepared. One entry per CDR3 protein, called by TCRdb with MiXCR from the PCR reads. In the table there are around 700,000 distinct CDR3 sequences, roughly 13% of which are singletons. Specimen: PBMCs, collected before TCRalphabeta/CD19-depleted stem cell transplant. These TCRs come from a girl aged 2 to 9 with congenital amegakaryocytic thrombocytopenia, due to receive a stem cell transplant.

Here the CDR3 reads CATTPGLAGAPSTDTQYF. The CDR3 bases are TGTGCCACCACCCCGGGGCTAGCGGGAGCTCCTAGCACAGATACGCAGTATTTT. V is TRBV3-1 and J is TRBJ2-3; 10 bases fit TRBD2. Germline CDR1 LGHDT, CDR2 YNNKEL (reference sequence). Trimming removed 10 bases from V and 0 bases from J; junction bases left unmatched: 16. CDR3 length: 18 residues.

This clonotype showed up many times. V usage is TRBV5-1 and J usage is TRBJ2-5; 8 bases align to TRBD2. V lost 0 bases and J lost 5; bases outside the gene matches: 9. Germline CDR1 is SGHRS and CDR2 is YFSETQ. This CDR3 has 16 residues. CDR3 in amino acids: CASSLVRQAGEETQYF. The CDR3 DNA follows: TGCGCCAGCAGCTTGGTTCGTCAAGCGGGAGAGGAGACCCAGTACTTC. Variable domain in full (rest from reference TRBV5-1 and TRBJ2-5): KAGVTQTPRYLIKTRGQQVTLSCSPISGHRSVSWYQQTPGQGLQFLFEYFSETQRNKGNFPGRFSGRQFSNSRSEMNVSTLELGDSALYLCASSLVRQAGEETQYFGPGTRLLVL.

This clonotype has a count of ten or more. The chain carries TRBV2 and TRBJ2-1, with TRBD2 identical over 9 bases. V was clipped by 1 base and J by 9 bases; unmatched bases: 1. Germline CDR1 SNHLY, CDR2 FYNNEI. The CDR3 covers 13 residues. The CDR3 DNA sequence: TGTGCCAGCAGTGAAGGACTAGCGGCTGAGCAGTTCTTC. Protein product: CASSEGLAAEQFF.

This clonotype turned up a few times. This rearrangement joins TRBV5-1 to TRBJ2-1; the match to TRBD1 covers 10 bases. Germline CDR1 is SGHRS and CDR2 is YFSETQ. The CDR3 is 19 residues long. The V gene end was trimmed by 4 bases and the J gene end by 6 bases; junction bases not matched to a gene: 19. CDR3: CASSPRGGMGQGPSNEQFF. Written as DNA, the CDR3 is TGCGCCAGCAGCCCGAGAGGGGGGATGGGACAGGGGCCTTCCAATGAGCAGTTCTTC. Full variable domain (rest looked up from reference TRBV5-1 and TRBJ2-1): KAGVTQTPRYLIKTRGQQVTLSCSPISGHRSVSWYQQTPGQGLQFLFEYFSETQRNKGNFPGRFSGRQFSNSRSEMNVSTLELGDSALYLCASSPRGGMGQGPSNEQFFGPGTRLTVL.

This clonotype was seen a single time. This chain connects TRBV30 to TRBJ2-1, with D possibly TRBD1 on 5 matching bases. CDR1 GTSNPN and CDR2 SVGIG come from the germline V gene (reference sequence). V lost 4 bases and J lost 8, with 21 bases in between. This CDR3 is built from 15 residues. This CDR3 is CAWTPPLGVRHEQFF. CDR3 DNA sequence: TGTGCCTGGACCCCCCCCCTAGGGGTTAGGCATGAGCAGTTCTTC.

This clonotype was seen repeatedly, ten times or more. The chain joins TRBV12-3 or TRBV12-4 to TRBJ1-4, with D possibly being TRBD1 (5 bases). This CDR3 contains 15 residues. V was pared by 6 bases and J by 6 bases, with 17 bases between. The CDR3 bases are TGTGCCAGCAGAAAACAGCACGGGGCGGATGAAAAACTGTTTTTT. Translated, it gives CASRKQHGADEKLFF.

This clonotype occurred many times. The gene calls are TRBV20-1 and TRBJ2-5, with 8 positions matching TRBD1. The CDR3 sequence is 15 residues long. Germline lookup yields CDR1 DFQATT and CDR2 SNEGSKA (reference sequence). Losses at the gene ends were 0 bases for V and 2 bases for J; bases not matched to a gene: 5. The CDR3 sequence: CSARDTTGEQETQYF. For the CDR3, the DNA is TGCAGTGCTAGAGATACGACAGGGGAACAAGAGACCCAGTACTTC.